The 10 T cell receptor beta chains listed next were all sequenced from one sample in a study of identical twins. TCRdb reprocessed the 5' RACE reads via MiXCR and lists one record per CDR3 protein. The table records around 500,000 distinct CDR3 sequences, 13% to 15% of them present only once. The sample also formed part of further work on yellow fever vaccine responses in identical twins.

The sequencing sample was made of CD4+ T cells sorted from blood. Receptors were obtained from a woman aged 18-30 years in good health.

The V and J genes are TRBV5-6 and TRBJ2-5; TRBD2 matches 12 bases. This CDR3 has 15 amino acids. The germline CDR1 and CDR2 sequences are SGHDT and YYEEEE. With 3 bases clipped from V and 2 bases from J, the junction kept 2 bases outside the gene matches. CDR3 sequence: CASSWGTSGQETQYF. As DNA, the CDR3 is TGTGCCAGCAGCTGGGGGACTAGCGGGCAAGAGACCCAGTACTTC.

This clonotype was counted only a few times. The chain links TRBV12-3 or TRBV12-4 to TRBJ2-1; 7 bases are a match to TRBD2. With V trimmed by 3 bases and J by 2 bases, 7 bases remained unmatched. The CDR3 length is 16 residues. In nucleotides, the CDR3 is TGTGCCAGCAGTTTTCAAGCGGGACCAACCTACAATGAGCAGTTCTTC. As protein: CASSFQAGPTYNEQFF.

The V call is TRBV6-5, the J call TRBJ2-1; maybe TRBD1 (5 bases). There are 14 residues in the CDR3. CDR1 is MNHEY, CDR2 SVGAGI, per germline. V gave up 2 bases and J gave up 6 bases, with 11 bases separating them. CDR3 loop: CASSYGHRTNEQFF. The DNA for the CDR3 is TGTGCCAGCAGTTACGGCCACAGGACCAATGAGCAGTTCTTC.

The chain is built from TRBV28 and TRBJ2-6; 8 nucleotides match TRBD2. Losses at the gene ends were 5 bases for V and 3 bases for J; bases not matched to a gene: 6. The germline gives CDR1 MDHEN, CDR2 SYDVKM. The CDR3 has 16 residues. For the CDR3, the DNA is TGTGCCAGCAGTAGGCCGGGGGGGCTTGGGGCCAACGTCCTGACTTTC. Residues: CASSRPGGLGANVLTF.

J is TRBJ2-4 and V is TRBV28; 7 nucleotides line up with TRBD1. CDR3 size: 14 residues. CDR1 MDHEN and CDR2 SYDVKM come from the germline V gene. The junction had 8 bases not matched to a gene; V was cut back by 6 bases and J by 6 bases. The CDR3 protein is CASSFTGVGNIQYF. CDR3 bases: TGTGCCAGCAGCTTTACAGGGGTGGGAAACATTCAGTACTTC. The whole variable domain, filled in from reference TRBV28 and TRBJ2-4, reads DVKVTQSSRYLVKRTGEKVFLECVQDMDHENMFWYRQDPGLGLRLIYFSYDVKMKEKGDIPEGYSVSREKKERFSLILESASTNQTSMYLCASSFTGVGNIQYFGAGTRLSVL.

This clonotype has ten or more counts. The chain is built from TRBV4-1 and TRBJ2-3; 7 nucleotides match TRBD1. Germline lookup yields CDR1 MGHRA and CDR2 YSYEKL. The junction had 11 bases not matched to a gene; V was cut back by 0 bases and J by 5 bases. CDR3 length equals 17 residues. CDR3 nucleotide sequence: TGCGCCAGCAGCCAAGATCATCCAGGGGGAGTTAAAGATACGCAGTATTTT. Translated, it gives CASSQDHPGGVKDTQYF.

The gene calls are TRBV5-6 and TRBJ2-5, with D possibly TRBD1 on 6 matching bases. Trimming took 0 bases from V and 3 from J, leaving 9 bases between them. The CDR3 loop spans 14 amino acids. The V gene's germline CDR1 is SGHDT and CDR2 YYEEEE. The CDR3 reads CASSLGDTEETQYF. For the CDR3, the DNA is TGTGCCAGCAGCTTGGGGGACACCGAAGAGACCCAGTACTTC. The entire variable domain, with the rest obtained from reference TRBV5-6 and TRBJ2-5, is as follows: DAGVTQSPTHLIKTRGQQVTLRCSPKSGHDTVSWYQQALGQGPQFIFQYYEEEERQRGNFPDRFSGHQFPNYSSELNVNALLLGDSALYLCASSLGDTEETQYFGPGTRLLVL.

This chain's CDR3 is CASITSTSTGELFF. CDR3 DNA: TGTGCCAGCATTACTAGCACCTCCACCGGGGAGCTGTTTTTT. The J gene is TRBJ2-2, the V gene TRBV28; D possibly corresponds to TRBD2 (6 bases). The V end lost 7 bases, the J end lost 4 bases, and 13 bases lay between the germline ends. The CDR3 has 14 amino acids. CDR1 MDHEN and CDR2 SYDVKM come from the germline V gene.

In this sample, this clonotype turned up a few times. This chain links TRBV20-1 with TRBJ2-1; 14 positions match TRBD2. From germline, CDR1 is DFQATT and CDR2 SNEGSKA (reference sequence). The CDR3 is made up of 16 amino acids. V was clipped by 3 bases and J by 4 bases; unmatched bases: 5. The CDR3 sequence: CSARTSGGAAYNEQFF. In DNA form, the CDR3 reads TGCAGTGCTAGGACTAGCGGGGGGGCCGCGTACAATGAGCAGTTCTTC.

This clonotype was recorded a few times. The gene calls are TRBV20-1 and TRBJ2-2; the match to TRBD2 covers 11 bases. CDR3 length: 15 residues. In germline, CDR1 is DFQATT, CDR2 SNEGSKA (reference sequence). Trimming at V came to 6 bases and at J to 2 bases, leaving 5 bases not matched to a gene. The CDR3 DNA sequence: TGCAGTGCCAAACTAGCGGGGGTAAACACCGGGGAGCTGTTTTTT. It encodes CSAKLAGVNTGELFF.